This T cell receptor (beta chain) stems from a study of T cells in Graves' hyperthyroidism and ophthalmopathy. The V gene's germline CDR1 is SGHDT and CDR2 YYEEEE. CDR3 length equals 17 residues. V lost 0 bases to trimming and J lost 5 bases; unmatched junction nucleotides: 10. This clonotype was seen many times. The investigators amplified TCR beta CDR3 regions from RNA transcripts. When the TCR CDR3 underwent first-round RT-PCR, the HTBI primer set was used. MiXCR, applied by TCRdb to the multiplex PCR reads, yields one record per CDR3 protein. The sample lists under 200,000 distinct CDR3 sequences, 9.4% occurring once.

The chain recombines TRBV5-6 with TRBJ2-5; the match to TRBD2 covers 10 bases. This clonotype originated in a woman aged 18-29 years with Graves' hyperthyroidism that later progressed to Graves' ophthalmopathy. The sample taken for sequencing was blood. CDR3 in amino acids: CASSLEAAGGRGETQYF. The DNA for the CDR3 is TGTGCCAGCAGCTTGGAGGCAGCGGGAGGGCGTGGGGAGACCCAGTACTTC.